This T cell receptor beta chain is drawn from a study of blood T cell repertoires in COVID-19. Study context: The study drew acute and convalescent COVID-19 samples from the United States, Italy and Spain. T cells, B-cell-depleted T cells, or PBMCs provided the cDNA or gDNA that served as material.

Enrolled during active infection, Seattle patients were then followed longitudinally. Methods used by the authors: Amplification with reference gene primers provided the estimates of nucleated cell counts. Using immunoSEQ multiplex PCR, the repertoire was profiled, and TCRdb retains in-frame clones only, with some absent. The D gene and trimming were derived from the DNA, and the V and J assignments and clone size from that table. The sample includes 200,000 to 250,000 clones, 86% of them seen just once. V gave up 3 bases and J gave up 3 bases, with 14 bases separating them. The CDR3 extends over 15 amino acids. The germline V gene encodes CDR1 MNHNS and CDR2 SASEGT.

Material: peripheral blood. The chain couples TRBV6-1 to TRBJ1-1; possible D gene TRBD1, 6 bases. This TCR was recovered from a woman of 80 years or more with COVID-19, enrolled during active disease. CDR3 sequence: CASSELQGRDTEAFF. The CDR3 nucleotides read TGTGCCAGCAGTGAGCTACAGGGAAGGGACACTGAAGCTTTCTTT.